This is a list of T cell receptor beta chains from one sample in a study of blood T cell repertoires in COVID-19. Produced via immunoSEQ multiplex PCR; TCRdb's table is partial and in-frame only. Of 170,000 or so clones listed, more than 70% are singletons. The sequenced material came from peripheral blood. These receptors were collected from a man between 18 and 35 years old with active or convalescent COVID-19. The CDR3 runs from the conserved cysteine through the conserved F or W. A D gene is named only where the DNA matches it firmly. Rows may omit the clone size; those that give it use once, few, many or a size class.

D,size,V,J,DNA,CDR3
TRBD2,.,TRBV5-1,TRBJ2-1,TGCGCCAGCAGCTTGGAACTAGCGGGAAATGAGCAGTTCTTC,CASSLELAGNEQFF
.,.,TRBV4-1,TRBJ1-6,TGCGCCAGCAGCCAACAAGAACGGACAGATAATTCACCCCTCCACTTT,CASSQQERTDNSPLHF
.,.,TRBV6-5,TRBJ2-7,TGTGCCAGCAGCGCTACAGGGACCAGCTCCTACGAGCAGTACTTC,CASSATGTSSYEQYF
.,few,TRBV3-1/TRBV3-2,TRBJ1-1,TGTGCCAGCAGCCGATGGCACAGGGCGGTTGATGAAGCTTTCTTT,CASSRWHRAVDEAFF
.,.,TRBV5-1,TRBJ1-5,TGCGCCAGCAGGGAGGGGAGCAATCAGCCCCAGCATTTT,CASREGSNQPQHF
.,.,TRBV5-4,TRBJ2-1,TGTGCCAGCAGCAACACGGGGGGCCTCTACAATGAGCAGTTCTTC,CASSNTGGLYNEQFF
TRBD1,.,TRBV19,TRBJ1-1,TGTGCCAGTAGAAACAGGGGGCGGACCTTGCGGAGCACTGAAGCTTTCTTT,CASRNRGRTLRSTEAFF
TRBD2,.,TRBV2,TRBJ2-4,TGTGCCAGCAGTGAAATCGGGGGGGACAAAAACATTCAGTACTTC,CASSEIGGDKNIQYF
TRBD1,.,TRBV6-2/TRBV6-3,TRBJ1-5,TGTGCCAGCAGTTCCCTGGACAGGGGGGGAAATCAGCCCCAGCATTTT,CASSSLDRGGNQPQHF
TRBD2,.,TRBV7-2,TRBJ2-7,TGTGCCAGCAGCTTAAAGTCTAGCGGTCTTGTCTACGAGCAGTACTTC,CASSLKSSGLVYEQYF
.,.,TRBV28,TRBJ1-1,TGTGCCAGCAGTTCTTCCCGATGGGGGGGTGGGACTGAAGCTTTCTTT,CASSSSRWGGGTEAFF
.,.,TRBV6-2/TRBV6-3,TRBJ2-2,TGTGCCAGCAGTTACTCCGGGGTTGTCGGGGAGCTGTTTTTT,CASSYSGVVGELFF
.,once,TRBV5-5,TRBJ1-3,TGTGCCAGCAGTACGGGTGGAAACACCATATATTTT,CASSTGGNTIYF
.,.,TRBV11-1,TRBJ1-1,TGTGCCAGCAGCGCCTTCCGGGACACACCTGAAGCTTTCTTT,CASSAFRDTPEAFF
.,.,TRBV2,TRBJ2-2,TGTGCCAGCAGTTTCGAGAGGAACACCGGGGAGCTGTTTTTT,CASSFERNTGELFF
TRBD1,.,TRBV2,TRBJ1-6,TGTGCCAGCAGTGGTGGGACAGGGGGCCGGGGGAGTTCACCCCTCCACTTT,CASSGGTGGRGSSPLHF
.,.,TRBV14,TRBJ1-1,TGTGCCAGCAGCCAAGTTTTAGCCTACTCTACTGAAGCTTTCTTT,CASSQVLAYSTEAFF
TRBD1,.,TRBV28,TRBJ2-5,TGTGCCAGCAGCACCGGGGGGACAGGGGGCAAGACCCAGTACTTC,CASSTGGTGGKTQYF
.,.,TRBV10-3,TRBJ1-1,TGTGCCACCTCCACAGGGATAATGAACACTGAAGCTTTCTTT,CATSTGIMNTEAFF
.,.,TRBV6-2/TRBV6-3,TRBJ2-7,TGTGCCAGCAGCCAACAGGTAGGCGGATCCTACGAGCAGTACTTC,CASSQQVGGSYEQYF
.,.,TRBV21-1,TRBJ1-1,TGTGCCAGCAGCAACCGGGACACTGAAGCTTTCTTT,CASSNRDTEAFF
.,once,TRBV5-1,TRBJ1-3,TGCGCCAGCAGCTTGAGTCAGGGGAAAAACACCATATATTTT,CASSLSQGKNTIYF
.,.,TRBV10-1,TRBJ1-6,TGCGCCAGCAGTGAGTCAAGGACAGCGAATTCACCCCTCCACTTT,CASSESRTANSPLHF
TRBD1,once,TRBV7-8,TRBJ1-1,TGTGCCAGCAGCCCCGTATCTACAGGGGTCCGGGTGAACACTGAAGCTTTCTTT,CASSPVSTGVRVNTEAFF
.,.,TRBV7-2,TRBJ2-5,TGTGCCAGCAGCTTAGGGGTTACGGGGAAACAAGAGACCCAGTACTTC,CASSLGVTGKQETQYF
TRBD1,.,TRBV19,TRBJ2-2,TGTGCCAGTAGCAAACAGGGGGCCACCGGGGAGCTGTTTTTT,CASSKQGATGELFF
TRBD1,few,TRBV3-1/TRBV3-2,TRBJ1-4,TGTGCCAGCAGCCAAGAAGCAGGGGGACTTCTCCTGGGGAATGAAAAACTGTTTTTT,CASSQEAGGLLLGNEKLFF
.,.,TRBV18,TRBJ2-3,TGTGCCAGCTCACTTAGCCACGACACAGATACGCAGTATTTT,CASSLSHDTDTQYF
.,.,TRBV19,TRBJ2-1,TGTGCCACCGGACGGTGGAGTGAGGGCTACAATGAGCAGTTCTTC,CATGRWSEGYNEQFF
.,.,TRBV10-3,TRBJ1-4,TGTGCCATCATACCCCCCGGGACTGAGTTTTTT,CAIIPPGTEFF
TRBD2,.,TRBV10-3,TRBJ2-1,TGTGCCATCAGGGATCTAGCGGGGAGTTCCTACAATGAGCAGTTCTTC,CAIRDLAGSSYNEQFF
TRBD1,.,TRBV24-1,TRBJ2-7,TGTGCCACCAGTGACCCGGGACAGGGTCGGAACGAGCAGTACTTC,CATSDPGQGRNEQYF
TRBD1,.,TRBV6-6,TRBJ2-2,TGTGCCAGCAGTCCCGGACAGGAGAACACCGGGGAGCTGTTTTTT,CASSPGQENTGELFF
TRBD2,.,TRBV10-3,TRBJ2-3,TGTGCCATCAGTGAGGGGGTGCTAGCGGGGGGCGGAGAAGATACGCAGTATTTT,CAISEGVLAGGGEDTQYF
.,.,TRBV6-2/TRBV6-3,TRBJ2-1,TGTGCCAGCAGCAGACAGGTGAGCTCCTACAATGAGCAGTTCTTC,CASSRQVSSYNEQFF
.,.,TRBV30,TRBJ1-3,TGTGCCTGGACCCTGACATTGGACACCATATATTTT,CAWTLTLDTIYF
.,.,TRBV4-3,TRBJ2-1,TGCGCCAGCAGCCGGAGCGGATACAACTACAATGAGCAGTTCTTC,CASSRSGYNYNEQFF
TRBD2,.,TRBV9,TRBJ2-1,TGTGCCAGCAGCGCTAGTCGGGGCGGGAGGGAGACCAATGAGCAGTTCTTC,CASSASRGGRETNEQFF
.,.,TRBV7-6,TRBJ2-5,TGTGCCAGCGTCCGGACCGCTGGACATACGTTTGGAGAGACCCAGTACTTC,CASVRTAGHTFGETQYF
.,.,TRBV4-1,TRBJ2-3,TGCGCCAGCAGCCAAGTCGTAGTGAGAACCTATGCGGATACGCAGTATTTT,CASSQVVVRTYADTQYF
.,few,TRBV11-2,TRBJ2-7,TGTGCCAGCAGCTTAGCTGGCACCTGGCCCGAGCAGTACTTC,CASSLAGTWPEQYF
.,.,TRBV25-1,TRBJ2-5,TGTGCCAACTACCCTCGGCGGGCAGCCTGGGAGACCCAGTACTTC,CANYPRRAAWETQYF
TRBD2,.,TRBV5-1,TRBJ2-7,TGCGCCAGCAGCTCTGTTCCGGGACTAGCGGGGGAGCAGTACTTC,CASSSVPGLAGEQYF
TRBD1,.,TRBV3-1/TRBV3-2,TRBJ2-3,TGTGCCAGCAGCCGGACAGGACTGACAGATACGCAGTATTTT,CASSRTGLTDTQYF
.,.,TRBV5-6,TRBJ1-1,TGTGCCAGCAGCAAGGCAGGGAAAGGAGCCCTCCGAGCTTTCTTT,CASSKAGKGALRAFF
TRBD1,.,TRBV5-1,TRBJ1-3,TGCGCCAGCAGCTTAAGTCCCGGGACAGGGGTAGCGGGAAACACCATATATTTT,CASSLSPGTGVAGNTIYF
.,.,TRBV6-5,TRBJ2-1,TGTGCCAGCAGTTGGGCCGGGAACTCCTACAATGAGCAGTTCTTC,CASSWAGNSYNEQFF
TRBD1,once,TRBV28,TRBJ1-5,TGTGCCAGCAGAAAAGACAGGGTTCGGCCCCAGCATTTT,CASRKDRVRPQHF
TRBD2,.,TRBV15,TRBJ2-1,TGTGCCACCAGCAGAGGTTCAGCGGGGGTTTACAATGAGCAGTTCTTC,CATSRGSAGVYNEQFF
.,.,TRBV4-2,TRBJ1-2,TGTGCCAGCAGCCAAGTTACGACAGAGTTTCCCCATTCGTATGGCTACACCTTC,CASSQVTTEFPHSYGYTF
.,.,TRBV11-2,TRBJ1-4,TGTGCCAGCAGCTTAGGAGGACACCGTAATGAAAAACTGTTTTTT,CASSLGGHRNEKLFF
TRBD2,.,TRBV7-8,TRBJ2-1,TGTGCCAGCAGCTTAGGACTAGCGGGGGGGGCGGAGCAGTTCTTC,CASSLGLAGGAEQFF
TRBD1,.,TRBV2,TRBJ1-4,TGTGCCAGCAGGTACCGACAGGGCTATAATGAAAAACTGTTTTTT,CASRYRQGYNEKLFF
TRBD1,.,TRBV10-3,TRBJ1-2,TGTGCCATCAGCCCGGGACAGGGGGCAGAAGGTTCCTTC,CAISPGQGAEGSF
.,.,TRBV19,TRBJ1-2,TGTGCCAGTAGTACCAATTACCGATTCCGCCGTCAAACAAAACATTATGGCTACACCTTC,CASSTNYRFRRQTKHYGYTF